The entry that follows covers one T cell receptor (beta chain) sequence. The antigen is unknown. The entry originates in a study of T cells expressing NK-cell markers. Study information: HCMV seropositivity marked most of the eight sequenced donors; one was seronegative. Study-wide findings and caveats: Whether expanded NKG2C+ T cell clones were HCMV-specific remained unclear. The share of CD8+ T cells held by dominant NKG2C+ clonotypes was about 1.0-8% in 5 or 6 donors.

The CDR3 length is 15 residues. Germline V gene sequence: CDR1 SGHAT, CDR2 FQNNGV. What made the TCR beta cDNA was 5'RACE template switching with UMIs. TCRdb reworked the 5' RACE reads into one entry per CDR3 protein, no DNA. Across fewer than 550,000 distinct CDR3 sequences, the top ten clones capture more than 1.4% of the sample. Sequencing was performed on blood T cells: a sorted CD56 or NKG2C T cell subset, CD4+ or CD8+ T cells, or bulk PBMC T cells (not recorded which). The origin of this receptor is a woman aged 45-60 years in good health. The V and J genes are TRBV11-2 and TRBJ2-1. The CDR3 loop reads CASSSDRRSYNEQFF.